This TCR beta chain was profiled in a study of CD8 T cells in Susac syndrome. When the RNA was reverse transcribed, random hexamers were used with an input of roughly 0.45 to 1 ug. TCRdb redid the calling of the immunoSEQ multiplex PCR reads with MiXCR, one entry per CDR3 protein. The table lists 90,000 to 110,000 distinct CDR3 sequences, around 95% of them singletons. The CDR3 runs 14 residues. V lost 0 bases, J lost 4 bases, and 8 bases lay in between. The germline gives CDR1 SGHRS, CDR2 YFSETQ. The clonotype comes from a human donor in good health. The sample was CD4+ T cells from PBMCs. This chain connects TRBV5-1 to TRBJ2-1; no definite D call. This CDR3 is CASSLAGQYNEQFF. The CDR3 DNA sequence: TGCGCCAGCAGCTTGGCCGGCCAGTACAATGAGCAGTTCTTC.